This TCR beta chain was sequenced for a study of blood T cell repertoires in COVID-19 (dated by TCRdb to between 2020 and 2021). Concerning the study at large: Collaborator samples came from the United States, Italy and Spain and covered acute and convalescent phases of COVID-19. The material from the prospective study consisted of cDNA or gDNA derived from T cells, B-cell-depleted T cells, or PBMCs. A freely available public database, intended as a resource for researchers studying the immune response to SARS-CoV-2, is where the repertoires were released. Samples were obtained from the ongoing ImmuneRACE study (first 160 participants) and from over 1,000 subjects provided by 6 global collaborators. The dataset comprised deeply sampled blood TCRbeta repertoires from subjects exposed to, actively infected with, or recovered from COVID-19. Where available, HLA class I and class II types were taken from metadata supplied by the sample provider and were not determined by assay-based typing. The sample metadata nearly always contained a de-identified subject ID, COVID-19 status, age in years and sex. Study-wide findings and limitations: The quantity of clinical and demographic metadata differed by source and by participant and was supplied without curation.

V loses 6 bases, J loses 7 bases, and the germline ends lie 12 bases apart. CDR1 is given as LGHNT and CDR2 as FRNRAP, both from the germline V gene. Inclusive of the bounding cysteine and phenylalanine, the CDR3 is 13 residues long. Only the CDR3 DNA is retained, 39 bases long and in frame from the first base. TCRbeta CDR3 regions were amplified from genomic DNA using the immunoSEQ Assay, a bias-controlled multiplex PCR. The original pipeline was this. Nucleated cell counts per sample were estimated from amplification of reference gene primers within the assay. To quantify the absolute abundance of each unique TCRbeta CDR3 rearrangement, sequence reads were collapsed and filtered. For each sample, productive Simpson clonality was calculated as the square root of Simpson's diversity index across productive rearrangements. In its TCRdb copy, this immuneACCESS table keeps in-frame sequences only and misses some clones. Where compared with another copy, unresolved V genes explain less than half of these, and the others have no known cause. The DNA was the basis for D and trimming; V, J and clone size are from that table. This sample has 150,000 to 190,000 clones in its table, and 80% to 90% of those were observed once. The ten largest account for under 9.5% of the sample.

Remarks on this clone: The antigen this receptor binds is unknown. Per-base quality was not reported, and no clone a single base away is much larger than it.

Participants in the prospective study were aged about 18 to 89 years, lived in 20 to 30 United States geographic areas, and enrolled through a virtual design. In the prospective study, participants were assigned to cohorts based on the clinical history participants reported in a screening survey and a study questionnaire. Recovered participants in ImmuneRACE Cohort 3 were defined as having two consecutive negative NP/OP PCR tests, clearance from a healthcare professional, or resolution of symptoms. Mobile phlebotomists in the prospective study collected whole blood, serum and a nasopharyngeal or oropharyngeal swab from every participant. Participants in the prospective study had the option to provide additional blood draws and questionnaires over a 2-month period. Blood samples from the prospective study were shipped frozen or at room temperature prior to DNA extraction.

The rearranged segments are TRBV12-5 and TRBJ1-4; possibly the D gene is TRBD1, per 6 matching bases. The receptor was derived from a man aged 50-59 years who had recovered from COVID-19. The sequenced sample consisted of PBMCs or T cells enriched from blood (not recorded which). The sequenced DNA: TGTGCTAGTGGGCCCGGGGGGCGTGAAAAACTGTTTTTT. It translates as CASGPGGREKLFF.